The 31 T cell receptor beta chains listed next were all sequenced from one sample in a study of blood T cell repertoires in COVID-19. The assay was immunoSEQ multiplex PCR, and TCRdb's table has in-frame clones only and misses some. The sample shows 210,000 or so clones, 80% to 90% of them seen only once. Material for sequencing was peripheral blood. These receptors came from an elderly woman with active or convalescent COVID-19.

The chain uses TRBV11-2 and TRBJ2-7, with 8 bases matching TRBD1. V shed 0 bases, J shed 5 bases, and the junction held 9 bases outside the gene matches. The CDR3 covers 16 residues. Looked up from germline, CDR1 is SGHAT and CDR2 is FQNNGV. Written as DNA, the CDR3 is TGTGCCAGCAGCTTAGATCTAGTGACAGGGGTCCACGAGCAGTACTTC. Translated: CASSLDLVTGVHEQYF.

This chain uses TRBV5-8 with TRBJ2-4; TRBD1 matches at 7 bases. CDR3 length: 16 residues. The germline V gene has CDR1 SGHTS and CDR2 YDEGEE. The junction had 11 bases not matched to a gene; V was cut back by 5 bases and J by 3 bases. The CDR3 loop is CASRLWGSGGKNIQYF. CDR3 in DNA: TGTGCCAGCAGGCTTTGGGGGTCAGGGGGCAAAAACATTCAGTACTTC.

The J gene is TRBJ1-6, the V gene TRBV9; 7 bases are a match to TRBD1. The CDR3 has 14 residues. Germline V gene sequence: CDR1 SGDLS, CDR2 YYNGEE. The V segment lost 3 bases and the J segment 7 bases; nucleotides outside the gene matches: 4. In DNA form, the CDR3 reads TGTGCCAGCAGCGCCGGGACAGTCAATTCACCCCTCCACTTT. It codes for CASSAGTVNSPLHF.

The rearrangement joins TRBV12-5 to TRBJ1-1; no clear D gene. CDR3 length equals 13 residues. V was pared by 5 bases and J by 5 bases, with 12 bases between. The germline CDR1 and CDR2 sequences are LGHNT and FRNRAP. CDR3 nucleotides: TGTGCTAGTGGTCTGTATGAGAGGACTGAAGCTTTCTTT. Its protein product is CASGLYERTEAFF. Full variable domain (missing parts from reference TRBV12-5 and TRBJ1-1): DARVTQTPRHKVTEMGQEVTMRCQPILGHNTVFWYRQTMMQGLELLAYFRNRAPLDDSGMPKDRFSAEMPDATLATLKIQPSEPRDSAVYFCASGLYERTEAFFGQGTRLTVV.

CDR3 sequence: CAIRGLAGVVEQYF. CDR3 bases: TGTGCCATCAGGGGACTAGCGGGAGTGGTCGAGCAGTACTTC. The gene calls are TRBV10-3 and TRBJ2-7, with TRBD2 matching 14 bases. Per the germline V gene, CDR1 is ENHRY and CDR2 is SYGVKD. The length of the CDR3 is 14 residues. J lost 6 bases, V lost 6 bases, and 4 bases had no gene match.

This rearrangement joins TRBV28 to TRBJ1-6; 8 bases match TRBD1. In germline, CDR1 is MDHEN, CDR2 SYDVKM. This CDR3 is 15 amino acids long. J gave up 12 bases and V 6 bases, and 13 bases lay outside the gene matches. Written as DNA, the CDR3 is TGTGCCAGCAGCACAGGGGGGACCGTAGGGGTACCCCTCCACTTT. Encoded protein: CASSTGGTVGVPLHF. Complete variable domain (other parts from reference TRBV28 and TRBJ1-6): DVKVTQSSRYLVKRTGEKVFLECVQDMDHENMFWYRQDPGLGLRLIYFSYDVKMKEKGDIPEGYSVSREKKERFSLILESASTNQTSMYLCASSTGGTVGVPLHFGNGTRLTVT.

This clone was seen once. The V and J genes are TRBV11-3 and TRBJ2-3; D gene uncertain. The CDR3 is made up of 15 amino acids. V shed 0 bases and J shed 0 bases, with 7 bases lying between them. Germline V gives CDR1 SGHNT, CDR2 YENEEA. CDR3 DNA sequence: TGTGCCAGCAGCTTAGATCCCAGAAGCACAGATACGCAGTATTTT. As protein: CASSLDPRSTDTQYF.

The chain couples TRBV9 to TRBJ1-3; D may be TRBD1 (5 bases). The V gene lost 3 bases and the J gene lost 0 bases, with 10 bases spanning the gap. Germline CDR1 and CDR2: SGDLS and YYNGEE. This CDR3 is built from 15 residues. CDR3 nucleotides: TGTGCCAGCAGCGGAGACAGCTTCTCTGGAAACACCATATATTTT. Its translation is CASSGDSFSGNTIYF.

The CDR3 loop is CATSVGPSSTSGANVLTF. In nucleotides, the CDR3 is TGTGCCACCAGCGTAGGTCCCTCTAGTACCTCTGGGGCCAACGTCCTGACTTTC. This chain links TRBV15 with TRBJ2-6; no clear D. Per germline, CDR1 LNHNV and CDR2 YYDKDF (reference sequence). V lost 5 bases and J lost 0, with 17 bases in between. The CDR3 contains 18 residues. Drawing the rest from reference TRBV15 and TRBJ2-6, the complete variable domain is DAMVIQNPRYQVTQFGKPVTLSCSQTLNHNVMYWYQQKSSQAPKLLFHYYDKDFNNEADTPDNFQSRRPNTSFCFLDIRSPGLGDTAMYLCATSVGPSSTSGANVLTFGAGSRLTVL.

Worth noting for this clone: This could be a read error, since a much larger clone is one nucleotide away. The chain has TRBV7-9 and TRBJ1-1, with D uncertain. The ends were cut back, 1 base at V and 1 base at J, with 4 bases in the middle. This CDR3 is built from 13 residues. From germline, CDR1 is SEHNR and CDR2 FQNEAQ (reference sequence). The CDR3 loop is CASSLGQNTEAFF. CDR3 coding DNA: TGTGCCAGCAGCTTAGGACAGAACACTGAAGCTTTCTTT.

The chain is built from TRBV7-2 and TRBJ2-3; D is unresolved. Trimming removed 1 base from V and 2 bases from J, with 7 bases in between. CDR1 SGHTA and CDR2 FQGNSA come from the germline V gene. The CDR3 consists of 14 residues. The chain's CDR3 is CASSLDRATDTQYF. The CDR3 DNA sequence: TGTGCCAGCAGCTTAGACAGAGCCACAGATACGCAGTATTTT.

This chain connects TRBV7-3 to TRBJ2-1; unclear D gene. Trimming shortened V by 0 bases and J by 0 bases, and 6 bases separated the two germline ends. The CDR3 has 15 amino acids. Germline V gene sequence: CDR1 SGHTA, CDR2 FQGTGA. CDR3 region: CASSLTASSYNEQFF. The CDR3 DNA is TGTGCCAGCAGCTTAACGGCAAGCTCCTACAATGAGCAGTTCTTC.

Note on this clone: Sequence at one end of the junction differs from germline and may be a read error. V usage is TRBV7-7 and J usage is TRBJ2-1; D gene uncertain. The CDR3 has 15 residues. Germline loops: CDR1 SSHAT, CDR2 FNYEAQ (reference sequence). The CDR3 region has the DNA TGTGCTAGCAGCCGAGGAACAAACACCTACAATGAGCAGTTCTTC. This codes for CASSRGTNTYNEQFF.

The chain links TRBV18 to TRBJ1-6; D may be TRBD1 (6 bases). CDR1 and CDR2 from the germline V gene are KGHSH and LQKENI. V dropped 1 base and J dropped 10 bases, with 14 bases sitting between them. The CDR3 runs to 15 residues. The CDR3 is CASSPLVGGQSPLHF. CDR3 in DNA: TGTGCCAGCTCACCACTCGTAGGGGGTCAATCACCCCTCCACTTT. Based on the CDR3 plus reference TRBV18 and TRBJ1-6, the full variable domain is NAGVMQNPRHLVRRRGQEARLRCSPMKGHSHVYWYRQLPEEGLKFMVYLQKENIIDESGMPKERFSAEFPKEGPSILRIQQVVRGDSAAYFCASSPLVGGQSPLHFGNGTRLTVT.

The chain employs TRBV7-9 and TRBJ1-3; possibly TRBD1 for D (5 bases). Germline loops: CDR1 SEHNR, CDR2 FQNEAQ (reference sequence). V lost 3 bases, J lost 3 bases, and 12 bases lay in between. The CDR3 totals 15 residues. The CDR3 loop is CASSFKGLGGNTIYF. The CDR3 bases are TGTGCCAGCAGCTTCAAGGGGTTGGGTGGAAACACCATATATTTT.

The rearrangement joins TRBV5-4 to TRBJ2-3; D is perhaps TRBD2 (5 bases). This CDR3 comprises 12 residues. Germline CDR1 and CDR2: SGHNT and YYREEE (reference sequence). The germline V and J ends were trimmed by 4 bases and 4 bases, with 7 bases remaining between them. This chain's CDR3 is CASSTGSDTQYF. CDR3 nucleotides: TGTGCCAGCAGCACGGGGTCAGATACGCAGTATTTT.

The rearrangement uses TRBV19 and TRBJ2-7, with 7 bases that match TRBD2. The CDR3 runs 13 residues. In germline, CDR1 is LNHDA, CDR2 SQIVND (reference sequence). J lost 3 bases, V lost 10 bases, and 9 bases had no gene match. CDR3 in amino acids: CATRLALGYEQYF. CDR3 DNA: TGTGCCACCCGACTAGCATTAGGCTACGAGCAGTACTTC.

Only a few counts were recorded for this clone. CDR3 loop: CASSTSQGASRFF. The CDR3, as DNA: TGCGCCAGCAGCACTTCACAGGGGGCGTCTAGGTTCTTT. V usage is TRBV5-1 and J usage is TRBJ1-1; the match to TRBD1 covers 9 bases. V gave up 4 bases and J gave up 14 bases; unmatched junction bases: 12. The CDR3 length is 13 residues. CDR1 and CDR2 (germline): SGHRS, YFSETQ.

This clone was found once. The chain employs TRBV19 and TRBJ1-5, with D hard to call. CDR3 size: 13 residues. Germline V gene data show CDR1 as LNHDA and CDR2 as SQIVND (reference sequence). V gave up 3 bases and J gave up 9 bases, with 12 bases separating them. In nucleotides, the CDR3 is TGTGCCAGTAGTATCTCGTGGTCGGGGCCCCAGCATTTT. It codes for CASSISWSGPQHF.

The V and J genes are TRBV2 and TRBJ2-7; 10 bases map to TRBD1. J was trimmed by 4 bases and V by 7 bases; bases with no gene match: 7. CDR1 and CDR2 from the germline V gene are SNHLY and FYNNEI. The CDR3 has 14 amino acids. CDR3 coding DNA: TGTGCCAGCATAATTAGACAGGGGGCTTACGAGCAGTACTTC. This gives the protein CASIIRQGAYEQYF.

The chain couples TRBV3-1 (or the pseudogene TRBV3-2) to TRBJ2-2, with no clear D. Germline CDR1 reads LGHDT; CDR2 reads YNNKEL (reference sequence). The CDR3 loop spans 14 amino acids. Trimming stripped 2 bases from V and 1 base from J, with 5 bases between. This chain's CDR3 is CASSQSQNTGELFF. For the CDR3, the DNA is TGTGCCAGCAGCCAATCCCAGAACACCGGGGAGCTGTTTTTT.

This clone turned up a few times. The rearrangement uses TRBV5-4 and TRBJ2-3; 10 positions match TRBD2. Germline V gene lookup returns CDR1 SGHNT and CDR2 YYREEE (reference sequence). Trimming took 3 bases from V and 14 from J; bases not matched to a gene: 9. The CDR3 is 13 residues long. The CDR3 spells CASSSQLAGDGYF. DNA of the CDR3: TGTGCCAGCAGCTCCCAGCTAGCGGGAGACGGGTATTTT.

The chain uses TRBV18 and TRBJ1-6; tentative D call: TRBD1 (6 bases). Germline CDR1 KGHSH, CDR2 LQKENI. The V and J ends lost 6 bases and 1 base respectively, with 13 bases between them. The CDR3 length is 16 residues. The CDR3 bases are TGTGCCAGCTCCCGTGGGGGCGCGTCCTATAATTCACCCCTCCACTTT. It encodes CASSRGGASYNSPLHF.

The gene calls are TRBV15 and TRBJ1-2; unclear D gene. There are 14 residues in the CDR3. Per germline, CDR1 LNHNV and CDR2 YYDKDF (reference sequence). The V and J ends lost 0 bases and 2 bases respectively, with 7 bases between them. CDR3 bases: TGTGCCACCAGCAGAGACAAATCCAACTATGGCTACACCTTC. Amino acids: CATSRDKSNYGYTF. The full variable domain, its missing parts supplied by reference TRBV15 and TRBJ1-2, is DAMVIQNPRYQVTQFGKPVTLSCSQTLNHNVMYWYQQKSSQAPKLLFHYYDKDFNNEADTPDNFQSRRPNTSFCFLDIRSPGLGDTAMYLCATSRDKSNYGYTFGSGTRLTVV.

This clone appeared once. This chain joins TRBV5-1 and TRBJ2-2; no firm D call. The V end was cut by 2 bases, the J end by 1 base, with 9 bases between. Germline CDR1 and CDR2: SGHRS and YFSETQ. The CDR3 spans 15 residues. The CDR3 DNA follows: TGCGCCAGCAGCTTTATTACTTTGAACACCGGGGAGCTGTTTTTT. It yields the protein CASSFITLNTGELFF.

This chain connects TRBV28 to TRBJ2-5; TRBD2 matches at 8 bases. Looked up from germline, CDR1 is MDHEN and CDR2 is SYDVKM. The V gene end was trimmed by 6 bases and the J gene end by 5 bases; junction bases not matched to a gene: 8. There are 14 residues in the CDR3. CDR3 sequence: CASRSAGGGETQYF. In DNA, the CDR3 is TGTGCCAGCAGGTCGGCGGGGGGAGGTGAGACCCAGTACTTC.

This clone has only a few counts. The V and J genes are TRBV28 and TRBJ1-5; D is ambiguous. The CDR3 runs to 14 residues. The V end lost 5 bases, the J end lost 11 bases, and 19 bases lay between the germline ends. Per germline, CDR1 MDHEN and CDR2 SYDVKM. The CDR3 sequence is CASSPPGARWAQHF. The CDR3, as DNA: TGTGCCAGCAGTCCTCCGGGAGCCCGGTGGGCCCAGCATTTT.

This clone was counted a single time. The rearrangement uses TRBV28 and TRBJ2-5; D may be TRBD1 (8 bases). From germline, CDR1 is MDHEN and CDR2 SYDVKM. V dropped 6 bases and J dropped 14 bases, with 16 bases sitting between them. This CDR3 has 11 amino acids. The chain's CDR3 is CASRGTGGGYF. In nucleotides, the CDR3 is TGTGCCAGCAGGGGAACAGGGGGGGGTTACTTC.

The chain has TRBV18 and TRBJ2-1; possible D gene TRBD2, 6 bases. Germline V gene data show CDR1 as KGHSH and CDR2 as LQKENI. The V end was cut by 2 bases, the J end by 8 bases, with 10 bases between. The CDR3 has 13 amino acids. The CDR3 sequence: CASSPITGDEQFF. The CDR3 DNA follows: TGTGCCAGCTCACCAATCACGGGGGATGAGCAGTTCTTC. Full variable domain (outside the CDR3, taken from reference TRBV18 and TRBJ2-1): NAGVMQNPRHLVRRRGQEARLRCSPMKGHSHVYWYRQLPEEGLKFMVYLQKENIIDESGMPKERFSAEFPKEGPSILRIQQVVRGDSAAYFCASSPITGDEQFFGPGTRLTVL.

The chain links TRBV9 to TRBJ2-1; D ambiguous. The CDR3 is made up of 12 amino acids. V was shortened by 3 bases and J by 7 bases, with 8 bases between the two germline ends. CDR1 is SGDLS, CDR2 YYNGEE, per germline. CDR3 residues: CASSAKLNEQFF. DNA of the CDR3: TGTGCCAGCAGCGCAAAACTAAATGAGCAGTTCTTC. Using reference TRBV9 and TRBJ2-1 for the parts outside the CDR3, the full variable domain is DSGVTQTPKHLITATGQRVTLRCSPRSGDLSVYWYQQSLDQGLQFLIQYYNGEERAKGNILERFSAQQFPDLHSELNLSSLELGDSALYFCASSAKLNEQFFGPGTRLTVL.

V is TRBV6-5 and J is TRBJ1-2; D unresolved. Germline V lookup: CDR1 MNHEY, CDR2 SVGAGI. The ends were cut back, 4 bases at V and 4 bases at J, with 10 bases in the middle. CDR3 length: 13 residues. The CDR3 region is CASSFTEAYGYTF. CDR3 nucleotide sequence: TGTGCCAGCAGTTTCACAGAAGCCTATGGCTACACCTTC.